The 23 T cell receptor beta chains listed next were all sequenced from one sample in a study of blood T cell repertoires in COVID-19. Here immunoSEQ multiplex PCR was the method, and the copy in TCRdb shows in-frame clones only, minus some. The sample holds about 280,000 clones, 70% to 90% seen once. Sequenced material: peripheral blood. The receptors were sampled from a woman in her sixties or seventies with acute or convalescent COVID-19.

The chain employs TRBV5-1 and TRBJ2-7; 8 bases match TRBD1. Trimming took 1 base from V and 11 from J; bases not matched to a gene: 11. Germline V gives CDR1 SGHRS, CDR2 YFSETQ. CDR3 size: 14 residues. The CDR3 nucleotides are TGCGCCAGCAGCTTGTCTTCCCAGGGGGCATCGGAGTACTTC. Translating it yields CASSLSSQGASEYF.

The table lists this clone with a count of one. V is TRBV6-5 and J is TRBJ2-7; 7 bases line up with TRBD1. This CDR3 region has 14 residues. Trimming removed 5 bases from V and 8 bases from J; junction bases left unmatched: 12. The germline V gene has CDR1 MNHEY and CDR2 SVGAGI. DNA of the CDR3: TGTGCCAGCAGTCGCCGGGACAGCTCTCACAAGCAGTACTTC. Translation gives CASSRRDSSHKQYF.

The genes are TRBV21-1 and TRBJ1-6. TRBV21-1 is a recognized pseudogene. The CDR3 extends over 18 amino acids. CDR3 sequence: CASSKDSARGSYNSPLHF. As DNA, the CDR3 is TGTGCCAGCAGCAAAGATAGCGCCCGCGGATCCTATAATTCACCCCTCCACTTT.

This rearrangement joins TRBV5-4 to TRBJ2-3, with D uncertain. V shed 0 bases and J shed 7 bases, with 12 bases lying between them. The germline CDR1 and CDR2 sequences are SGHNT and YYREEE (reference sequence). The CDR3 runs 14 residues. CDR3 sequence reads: CASSLEWSGYTQYF. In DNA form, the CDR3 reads TGTGCCAGCAGCTTGGAGTGGAGTGGATATACGCAGTATTTT.

The CDR3 reads CASFAGDEQFF. The CDR3 DNA sequence: TGCGCCAGCTTCGCGGGGGATGAGCAGTTCTTC. This chain uses TRBV4-1 with TRBJ2-1, with 7 bases aligning to TRBD2. Germline assignment: CDR1 MGHRA and CDR2 YSYEKL. CDR3 length: 11 residues. Trimming took 8 bases from V and 8 from J; bases not matched to a gene: 3.

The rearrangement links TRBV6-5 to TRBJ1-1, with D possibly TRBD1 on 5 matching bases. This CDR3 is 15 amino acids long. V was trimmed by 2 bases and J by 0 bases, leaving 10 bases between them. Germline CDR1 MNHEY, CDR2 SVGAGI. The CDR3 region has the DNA TGTGCCAGCAGTTACGGGGGACTCATGAACACTGAAGCTTTCTTT. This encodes CASSYGGLMNTEAFF.

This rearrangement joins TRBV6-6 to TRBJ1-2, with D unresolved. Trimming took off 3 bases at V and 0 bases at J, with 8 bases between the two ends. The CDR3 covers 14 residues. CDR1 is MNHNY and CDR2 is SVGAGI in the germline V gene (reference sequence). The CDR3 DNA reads TGTGCCAGCAGTTATTCGGAGGCTAACTATGGCTACACCTTC. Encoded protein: CASSYSEANYGYTF.

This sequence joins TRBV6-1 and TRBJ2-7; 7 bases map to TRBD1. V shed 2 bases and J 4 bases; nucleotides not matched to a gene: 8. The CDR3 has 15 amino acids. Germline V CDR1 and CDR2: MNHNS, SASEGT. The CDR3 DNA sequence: TGTGCCAGCAGTGAACCGGGACAGTGGCCTTACGAGCAGTACTTC. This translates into CASSEPGQWPYEQYF.

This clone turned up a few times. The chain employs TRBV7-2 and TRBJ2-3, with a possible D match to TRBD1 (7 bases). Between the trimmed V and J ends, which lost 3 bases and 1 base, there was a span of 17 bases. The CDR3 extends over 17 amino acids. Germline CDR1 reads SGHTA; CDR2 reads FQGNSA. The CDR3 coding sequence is TGTGCCAGCAGCTTGGGACTGACAGGGTCGGGCACAGATACGCAGTATTTT. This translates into CASSLGLTGSGTDTQYF. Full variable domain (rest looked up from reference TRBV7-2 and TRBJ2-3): GAGVSQSPSNKVTEKGKDVELRCDPISGHTALYWYRQSLGQGLEFLIYFQGNSAPDKSGLPSDRFSAERTGGSVSTLTIQRTQQEDSAVYLCASSLGLTGSGTDTQYFGPGTRLTVL.

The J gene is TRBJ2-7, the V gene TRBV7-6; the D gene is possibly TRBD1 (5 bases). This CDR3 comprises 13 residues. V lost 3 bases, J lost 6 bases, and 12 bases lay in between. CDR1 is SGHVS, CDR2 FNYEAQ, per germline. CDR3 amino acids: CASSFDRGREQYF. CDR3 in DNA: TGTGCCAGCAGCTTCGACAGAGGACGCGAGCAGTACTTC.

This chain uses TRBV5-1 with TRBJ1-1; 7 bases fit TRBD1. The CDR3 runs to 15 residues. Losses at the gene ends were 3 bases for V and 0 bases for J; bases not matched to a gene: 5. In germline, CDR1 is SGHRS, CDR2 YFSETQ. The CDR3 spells CASSSNTGVNTEAFF. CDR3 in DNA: TGCGCCAGCAGCTCGAATACAGGGGTGAACACTGAAGCTTTCTTT.

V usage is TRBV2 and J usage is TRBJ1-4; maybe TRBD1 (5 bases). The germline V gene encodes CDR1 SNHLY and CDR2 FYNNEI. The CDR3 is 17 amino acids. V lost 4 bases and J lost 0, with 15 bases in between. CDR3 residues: CASSGGETDPTNEKLFF. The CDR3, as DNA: TGTGCCAGCAGTGGGGGGGAGACAGACCCAACTAATGAAAAACTGTTTTTT.

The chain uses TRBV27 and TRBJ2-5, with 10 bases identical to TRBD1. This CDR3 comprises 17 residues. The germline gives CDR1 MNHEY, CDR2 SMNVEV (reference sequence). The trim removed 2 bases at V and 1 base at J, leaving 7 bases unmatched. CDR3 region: CASSLRGGTGVQETQYF. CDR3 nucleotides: TGTGCCAGCAGTTTAAGGGGGGGGACAGGGGTCCAAGAGACCCAGTACTTC.

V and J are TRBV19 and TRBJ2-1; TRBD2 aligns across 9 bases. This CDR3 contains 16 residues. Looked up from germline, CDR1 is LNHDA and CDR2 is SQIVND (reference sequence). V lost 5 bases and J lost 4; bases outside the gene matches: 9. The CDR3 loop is CASSFGSGGGYNEQFF. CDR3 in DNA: TGTGCCAGTAGTTTCGGTAGCGGGGGAGGATACAATGAGCAGTTCTTC.

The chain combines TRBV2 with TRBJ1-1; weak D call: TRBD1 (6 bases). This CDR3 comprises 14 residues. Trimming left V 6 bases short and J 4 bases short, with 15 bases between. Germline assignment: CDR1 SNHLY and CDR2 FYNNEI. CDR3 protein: CASSEQGGGTEAFF. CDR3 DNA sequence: TGTGCCAGCAGCGAGCAGGGAGGGGGCACTGAAGCTTTCTTT.

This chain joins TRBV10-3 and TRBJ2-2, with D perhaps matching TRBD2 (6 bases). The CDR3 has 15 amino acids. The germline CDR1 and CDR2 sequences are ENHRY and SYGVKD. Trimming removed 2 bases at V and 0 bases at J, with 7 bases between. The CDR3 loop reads CAISETSTNTGELFF. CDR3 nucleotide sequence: TGTGCCATCAGTGAGACTAGCACGAACACCGGGGAGCTGTTTTTT.

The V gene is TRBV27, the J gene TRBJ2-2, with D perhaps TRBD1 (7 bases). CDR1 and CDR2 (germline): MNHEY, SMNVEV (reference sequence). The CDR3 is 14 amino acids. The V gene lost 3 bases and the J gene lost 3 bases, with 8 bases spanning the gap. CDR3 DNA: TGTGCCAGCAGTTTCAGGGGGGACACCGGGGAGCTGTTTTTT. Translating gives CASSFRGDTGELFF.

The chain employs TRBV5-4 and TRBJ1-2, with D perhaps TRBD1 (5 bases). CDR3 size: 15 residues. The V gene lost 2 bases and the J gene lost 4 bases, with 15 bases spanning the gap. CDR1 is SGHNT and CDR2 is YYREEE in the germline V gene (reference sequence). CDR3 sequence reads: CASSFTGLLSYGYTF. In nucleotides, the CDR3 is TGTGCCAGCAGCTTTACAGGTCTTCTATCCTATGGCTACACCTTC.

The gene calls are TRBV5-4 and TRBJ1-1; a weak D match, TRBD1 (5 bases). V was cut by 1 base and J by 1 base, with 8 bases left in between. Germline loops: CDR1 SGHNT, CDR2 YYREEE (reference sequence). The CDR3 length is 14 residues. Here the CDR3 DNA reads TGTGCCAGCAGCTTGAGTCAGGGGAACACTGAAGCTTTCTTT. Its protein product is CASSLSQGNTEAFF.

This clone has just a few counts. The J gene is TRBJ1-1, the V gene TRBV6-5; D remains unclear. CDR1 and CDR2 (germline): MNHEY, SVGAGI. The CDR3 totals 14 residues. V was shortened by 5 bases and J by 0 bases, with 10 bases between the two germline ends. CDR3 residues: CASSLKSMNTEAFF. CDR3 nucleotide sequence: TGTGCCAGCAGTCTCAAGAGTATGAACACTGAAGCTTTCTTT.

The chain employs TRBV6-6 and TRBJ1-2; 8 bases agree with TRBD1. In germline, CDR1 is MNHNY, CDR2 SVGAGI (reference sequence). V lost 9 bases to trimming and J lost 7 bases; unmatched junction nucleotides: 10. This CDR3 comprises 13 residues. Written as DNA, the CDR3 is TGTGCCAGTGGACGACAGGGGTCGGGTGGCTACACCTTC. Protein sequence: CASGRQGSGGYTF.

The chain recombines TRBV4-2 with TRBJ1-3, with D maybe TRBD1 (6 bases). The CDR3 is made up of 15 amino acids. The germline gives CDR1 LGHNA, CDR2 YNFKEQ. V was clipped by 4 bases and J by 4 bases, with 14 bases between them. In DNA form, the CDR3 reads TGTGCCAGCAGCCCCCGAGGGGGTGAAGGAAACACCATATATTTT. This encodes CASSPRGGEGNTIYF.

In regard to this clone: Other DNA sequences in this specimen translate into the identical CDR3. As DNA, the CDR3 is TGTGCCAGCAGCCAAAATAGAGGCTACACCTTC. As protein: CASSQNRGYTF. This sequence joins TRBV3-1 (or the pseudogene TRBV3-2) and TRBJ1-2; D is unresolved. Germline V gene data show CDR1 as LGHDT and CDR2 as YNNKEL (reference sequence). Trimming pared 2 bases from V and 8 bases from J, leaving 6 bases between. The CDR3 loop spans 11 amino acids.